These T cell receptor beta chains were read from a single sample in a study of OX40 agonist ivuxolimab in advanced cancers. The repertoire was sequenced with immunoSEQ multiplex PCR; TCRdb's copy has only in-frame clones and lacks some. The table has approximately 100,000 clones, under 95% seen once. Sequenced material: CD4+ or CD8+ T cells sorted from blood, taken in a trial of the OX40 agonist ivuxolimab. The receptors originated from an adult with an advanced solid tumor such as melanoma, head and neck, liver or kidney cancer. CDR3s include the opening cysteine and the closing phenylalanine or tryptophan. A D gene is named only where the DNA matches it firmly. Only some rows state a clone size, as once, few, many or a class for expanded clones.

size: NA; V: TRBV4-2; J: TRBJ2-3; D: TRBD2; DNA: TGTGCCAGCAGCCAAGCAAGCGGGGGGGCCCCAGATACGCAGTATTTT; CDR3: CASSQASGGAPDTQYF
size: NA; V: TRBV29-1; J: TRBJ2-3; D: TRBD2; DNA: TGCAGCGTTGAAATACTAGCGGGAGATACGCAGTATTTT; CDR3: CSVEILAGDTQYF
size: NA; V: TRBV30; J: TRBJ2-1; D: NA; DNA: TGTGCCTGGCCTAGGGCCGCCCATGAGCAGTTCTTC; CDR3: CAWPRAAHEQFF
size: NA; V: TRBV11-2; J: TRBJ1-4; D: NA; DNA: TGTGCCAGCAGCACCTGGACCAGAGGTCATGAAAAACTGTTTTTT; CDR3: CASSTWTRGHEKLFF
size: NA; V: TRBV6-5; J: TRBJ1-1; D: NA; DNA: TGTGCCAGCAGTGAATTGGTCAGGGCCACTGAAGCTTTCTTT; CDR3: CASSELVRATEAFF
size: NA; V: TRBV6-5; J: TRBJ1-6; D: NA; DNA: TGTGCCAGCGGGCCCGACAGGTTAAGATCACCCCTCCACTTT; CDR3: CASGPDRLRSPLHF
size: NA; V: TRBV5-1; J: TRBJ1-1; D: NA; DNA: TGCGCCAGCAGCTTGTTTCGGGCCGGGGACACTGAAGCTTTCTTT; CDR3: CASSLFRAGDTEAFF
size: NA; V: TRBV6-1; J: TRBJ2-3; D: NA; DNA: TGTGCCAGCACGATTTCTGCGGTTAGCGGAGATACGCAGTATTTT; CDR3: CASTISAVSGDTQYF
size: once; V: TRBV12-1; J: TRBJ2-3; D: NA; DNA: TGTGCCAGCAGCTTTAATGCGGGAGAGAGCACAGATACGCAGTATTTT; CDR3: CASSFNAGESTDTQYF
size: NA; V: TRBV5-1; J: TRBJ1-5; D: NA; DNA: TGCGCCAGGTGCCAACCGGGACTCCGGGGGGGCAATCAGCCCCAGCATTTT; CDR3: CARCQPGLRGGNQPQHF
size: NA; V: TRBV4-2; J: TRBJ2-3; D: TRBD2; DNA: TGTGCCAGCAGCCAGTCTGGCGGGAGAGGCACAGATACGCAGTATTTT; CDR3: CASSQSGGRGTDTQYF
size: NA; V: TRBV5-1; J: TRBJ1-1; D: NA; DNA: TGCGCCAGCAGCAGCAGCCCCCAGACGAACACTGAAGCTTTCTTT; CDR3: CASSSSPQTNTEAFF
size: NA; V: TRBV6-1; J: TRBJ1-1; D: NA; DNA: TGTGCCAGCAGCCCTACAGGGAACACTGAAGCTTTCTTT; CDR3: CASSPTGNTEAFF
size: NA; V: TRBV18; J: TRBJ1-2; D: TRBD1; DNA: TGTGCCAGCTCACCCGGGGACAGCTACTATGGCTACACCTTC; CDR3: CASSPGDSYYGYTF
size: NA; V: TRBV11-2; J: TRBJ1-6; D: NA; DNA: TGTGCCAGCAGCTTCAGGCAGGTCAATTCACCCCTCCACTTT; CDR3: CASSFRQVNSPLHF
size: once; V: TRBV7-9; J: TRBJ1-6; D: TRBD1; DNA: TGTGCCAGCAGCTTAGCCCTAAGACAGGGAGATAATTCACCCCTCCACTTT; CDR3: CASSLALRQGDNSPLHF
size: NA; V: TRBV19; J: TRBJ1-2; D: NA; DNA: TGTGCCAGTAGTGATGGCGGAGGCGGGCTTTACTATGGCTACACCTTC; CDR3: CASSDGGGGLYYGYTF
size: NA; V: TRBV29-1; J: TRBJ1-2; D: TRBD1; DNA: TGCAGCGTTGTGGAACAGGGGAAGAATGGCTACACCTTC; CDR3: CSVVEQGKNGYTF
size: NA; V: TRBV7-6; J: TRBJ2-3; D: TRBD2; DNA: TGTGCCAGCAGCTACGAGGGACTAGCTAGCACAGATACGCAGTATTTT; CDR3: CASSYEGLASTDTQYF
size: few; V: TRBV7-9; J: TRBJ1-1; D: NA; DNA: TGTGCCAGCAGCTTAGATTCCCCTGAAGCTTTCTTT; CDR3: CASSLDSPEAFF
size: NA; V: TRBV5-6; J: TRBJ2-7; D: NA; DNA: TGTGCCAGCAGCTCTCACTACGAGCAGTACTTC; CDR3: CASSSHYEQYF
size: NA; V: TRBV30; J: TRBJ1-6; D: NA; DNA: TGTGCCTGGAGCCCGCCGGGGGGCCTTTCACCCCTCCACTTT; CDR3: CAWSPPGGLSPLHF
size: once; V: TRBV19; J: TRBJ1-3; D: NA; DNA: TGTGCCAGTAGTATCTCGGGAGTTCCTGGAAACACCATATATTTT; CDR3: CASSISGVPGNTIYF
size: once; V: TRBV10-2; J: TRBJ2-3; D: TRBD2; DNA: TGCGCCAGCAGGTCTAGCGGGGGCGCCACCGAGGATACGCAGTATTTT; CDR3: CASRSSGGATEDTQYF
size: NA; V: TRBV6-5; J: TRBJ2-7; D: NA; DNA: TGTGCCAGCAGTTACTTGGGGGTGACTCCTTTCTACGAGCAGTACTTC; CDR3: CASSYLGVTPFYEQYF
size: NA; V: TRBV7-8; J: TRBJ1-1; D: NA; DNA: TGTGCCAGCAGCTTTGTTTTGGGGGCGGCCCCTGAAGCTTTCTTT; CDR3: CASSFVLGAAPEAFF
size: NA; V: TRBV6-5; J: TRBJ1-1; D: NA; DNA: TGTGCCAGCAGGCTACAGGCTGGGGGCACTGAAGCTTTCTTT; CDR3: CASRLQAGGTEAFF